The T cell receptor beta chain described here comes from a study of CD8 T cell repertoires and HIV-1 epitope variants. Study in general: Twenty-five autologous and known Gag and Nef epitope variant peptides each stimulated T cells separately. Whole-study findings and limits: Some ten TCR beta clonotypes were antigen-specific, roughly 6 apparently recognizing autologous or escape variants.

The repertoire was sequenced with immunoSEQ multiplex PCR; TCRdb's copy has only in-frame clones and lacks some. The data contain approximately 5,300 clones, 65% to 80% of them singletons. Germline V gives CDR1 WSHSY, CDR2 SAAADI. The germline V and J ends were trimmed by 11 bases and 3 bases, with 11 bases remaining between them. This CDR3 comprises 12 residues. On this clone itself: The antigen is undetermined.

Sequencing was done on a sample of cultured CD8+ T cells derived from PBMCs. The clonotype was recovered from a male donor with HIV. J is TRBJ2-1 and V is TRBV10-2, with D unclear. CDR3 sequence: CASGPGYNEQFF. In DNA, the CDR3 is TGCGCCTCGGGCCCAGGCTACAATGAGCAGTTCTTC.